A single sample is the source of the 22 T cell receptor beta chains below, sequenced in a study of blood T cell repertoires in COVID-19. TCRdb's table, derived via immunoSEQ multiplex PCR, lists solely in-frame clones and lacks some. The sample shows about 230,000 clones, roughly 84% of them seen only once. Material for sequencing was peripheral blood. These receptors were obtained from a woman aged 40-49 years who had recovered from COVID-19.

In its sample, this clone was seen a few times. Here the CDR3 reads CATSRDRGEKLFF. The CDR3 bases are TGTGCCACCAGCAGGGACAGGGGTGAAAAACTGTTTTTT. The J gene is TRBJ1-4, the V gene TRBV15; 9 positions agree with TRBD1. The J segment lost 7 bases and the V segment lost 3 bases, leaving 0 bases of the junction unmatched. The CDR3 extends over 13 amino acids. CDR1 is LNHNV and CDR2 is YYDKDF in the germline V gene (reference sequence).

This chain uses TRBV6-5 with TRBJ1-2, with a weak D call TRBD1 (6 bases). Germline lookup yields CDR1 MNHEY and CDR2 SVGAGI. V dropped 6 bases and J dropped 2 bases, with 10 bases sitting between them. CDR3 length equals 13 residues. The DNA for the CDR3 is TGTGCCAGCAGGGGCGGACAGAACTATGGCTACACCTTC. The encoded protein is CASRGGQNYGYTF.

The chain couples TRBV19 to TRBJ1-5; TRBD1 matches 7 bases. V was clipped by 10 bases and J by 4 bases; unmatched bases: 10. The length of the CDR3 is 14 residues. Germline-derived CDR1 and CDR2 are LNHDA and SQIVND (reference sequence). Written as DNA, the CDR3 is TGTGCCACTCGGACAGGATTAGGAAATCAGCCCCAGCATTTT. Translating gives CATRTGLGNQPQHF. The whole variable domain, filled in from reference TRBV19 and TRBJ1-5, reads DGGITQSPKYLFRKEGQNVTLSCEQNLNHDAMYWYRQDPGQGLRLIYYSQIVNDFQKGDIAEGYSVSREKKESFPLTVTSAQKNPTAFYLCATRTGLGNQPQHFGDGTRLSIL.

This chain connects TRBV7-2 to TRBJ1-2; tentative D call: TRBD1 (5 bases). Between the trimmed V and J ends, which lost 4 bases and 8 bases, there was a span of 14 bases. CDR3 length equals 13 residues. The V gene's germline CDR1 is SGHTA and CDR2 FQGNSA. The CDR3 DNA sequence: TGTGCCAGCAGCTACGACAGTGGCAGGGGCTACACCTTC. This translates into CASSYDSGRGYTF.

V is TRBV4-3 and J is TRBJ2-1; D gene uncertain. Trimming left V 0 bases short and J 3 bases short, with 9 bases between. The CDR3 extends over 15 amino acids. Per the germline V gene, CDR1 is LGHNA and CDR2 is YSLEER. CDR3 bases: TGCGCCAGCAGCCAAGAACGTGGGCTCTACAATGAGCAGTTCTTC. Its protein product is CASSQERGLYNEQFF.

The CDR3 DNA follows: TGTGCCAGCACGGGGGAGGGGACCCAGTACTTC. This encodes CASTGEGTQYF. The chain joins TRBV27 to TRBJ2-5; 7 bases match TRBD2. V shed 7 bases and J 7 bases; nucleotides not matched to a gene: 3. Per the germline V gene, CDR1 is MNHEY and CDR2 is SMNVEV (reference sequence). CDR3 length equals 11 residues.

The chain couples TRBV11-2 to TRBJ1-2; the D gene is possibly TRBD1 (6 bases). CDR1 is SGHAT and CDR2 is FQNNGV in the germline V gene. The CDR3 length is 14 residues. V gave up 5 bases and J gave up 8 bases, with 18 bases separating them. The CDR3 reads CASSLPGQRWGYTF. Written as DNA, the CDR3 is TGTGCCAGCAGCCTGCCGGGACAACGATGGGGCTACACCTTC. Supplemented by reference TRBV11-2 and TRBJ1-2, the full variable domain reads EAGVAQSPRYKIIEKRQSVAFWCNPISGHATLYWYQQILGQGPKLLIQFQNNGVVDDSQLPKDRFSAERLKGVDSTLKIQPAKLEDSAVYLCASSLPGQRWGYTFGSGTRLTVV.

This chain connects TRBV5-6 to TRBJ2-6, with 9 bases fitting TRBD1. Germline loops: CDR1 SGHDT, CDR2 YYEEEE. The length of the CDR3 is 19 residues. V lost 4 bases, J lost 4 bases, and 15 bases stayed unmatched. The chain's CDR3 is CASSHTGTGILVGANVLTF. The CDR3 region has the DNA TGTGCCAGCAGCCATACCGGGACAGGGATCCTCGTGGGGGCCAACGTCCTGACTTTC.

In this sample, this clone turned up once. This chain links TRBV12-3 or TRBV12-4 with TRBJ2-5; maybe TRBD2 (6 bases). V was trimmed by 6 bases and J by 6 bases, leaving 14 bases between them. The CDR3 spans 13 residues. In nucleotides, the CDR3 is TGTGCCAGCAGCCCATGGGGGGAGAAGACCCAGTACTTC. Translated: CASSPWGEKTQYF.

V usage is TRBV5-1 and J usage is TRBJ2-3; maybe TRBD2 (6 bases). This CDR3 region has 15 residues. V shed 2 bases and J shed 2 bases, with 12 bases lying between them. CDR1 and CDR2 from the germline V gene are SGHRS and YFSETQ. The CDR3 spells CASSFSSGFTDTQYF. The DNA for the CDR3 is TGCGCCAGCAGCTTTTCCAGCGGGTTCACAGATACGCAGTATTTT.

V usage is TRBV28 and J usage is TRBJ1-1; 7 bases agree with TRBD1. V dropped 2 bases and J dropped 5; count of bases not matched to a gene: 8. Germline V gene sequence: CDR1 MDHEN, CDR2 SYDVKM. The CDR3 sequence is 15 residues long. CDR3 coding DNA: TGTGCCAGCAGTTTACGGACAGGAGGATGGACTGAAGCTTTCTTT. Residues: CASSLRTGGWTEAFF.

The chain links TRBV11-2 to TRBJ2-1; D not certain. Germline loops: CDR1 SGHAT, CDR2 FQNNGV. With 5 bases removed from V and 9 bases from J, the gap between germline ends came to 14 bases. The CDR3 has 13 amino acids. Here the CDR3 DNA reads TGTGCCAGCAGCCGCTCTAGTGGCGGTGAGCAGTTCTTC. It translates to CASSRSSGGEQFF.

This chain connects TRBV11-2 to TRBJ2-1; D is undetermined. Per the germline V gene, CDR1 is SGHAT and CDR2 is FQNNGV. V was pared by 1 base and J by 1 base, with 17 bases between. The CDR3 totals 18 residues. Written as DNA, the CDR3 is TGTGCCAGCAGCTTAGGGATGGGCTCGTTTACGTCCTACAATGAGCAGTTCTTC. This sequence encodes CASSLGMGSFTSYNEQFF.

The chain links TRBV11-2 to TRBJ2-5; D is ambiguous. This CDR3 is 12 amino acids long. V lost 4 bases, J lost 4 bases, and 7 bases lay in between. CDR1 is SGHAT, CDR2 FQNNGV, per germline. CDR3 in DNA: TGTGCCAGCAGCTACTTAAGAGAGACCCAGTACTTC. This sequence encodes CASSYLRETQYF.

This chain connects TRBV9 to TRBJ2-5, with 9 bases that match TRBD1. The V and J ends lost 2 bases and 5 bases, in that order; junction bases with no gene match: 7. CDR3 length: 15 amino acids. CDR1 and CDR2 (germline): SGDLS, YYNGEE. The DNA of the CDR3 is TGTGCCAGCAGCGTCGTACAGGGGGCATTGGAGACCCAGTACTTC. It encodes CASSVVQGALETQYF.

The count of this clone is one. The chain couples TRBV10-3 to TRBJ2-5; tentative D call: TRBD2 (7 bases). This CDR3 comprises 15 residues. Trimming stripped 6 bases from V and 2 bases from J, with 16 bases between. CDR1 and CDR2 from the germline V gene are ENHRY and SYGVKD. CDR3 sequence reads: CAIREGGAYQETQYF. CDR3 bases: TGTGCCATCAGAGAAGGGGGGGCGTATCAAGAGACCCAGTACTTC.

This clone appeared once. The chain links TRBV12-5 to TRBJ2-7; 7 bases are a match to TRBD2. Losses at the gene ends were 10 bases for V and 9 bases for J; bases not matched to a gene: 6. The germline V gene encodes CDR1 LGHNT and CDR2 FRNRAP. This CDR3 has 10 residues. The CDR3 here is CATRSGGQYF. The CDR3 nucleotides read TGTGCTACCCGCTCGGGGGGGCAGTACTTC.

This clone has only one observation. The rearrangement uses TRBV6-5 and TRBJ2-1; 11 bases map to TRBD2. Germline V gene data show CDR1 as MNHEY and CDR2 as SVGAGI. The CDR3 has 15 amino acids. J was trimmed by 5 bases and V by 6 bases; bases with no gene match: 6. CDR3 in DNA: TGTGCCAGCAGGACTAGCGGGGCCCCACACAATGAGCAGTTCTTC. It is translated as CASRTSGAPHNEQFF.

The chain combines TRBV5-6 with TRBJ2-7, with a possible D match to TRBD1 (6 bases). This CDR3 spans 14 amino acids. Germline CDR1 reads SGHDT; CDR2 reads YYEEEE. Trimming removed 0 bases from V and 6 bases from J, with 13 bases in between. The CDR3 nucleotides are TGTGCCAGCAGCTTGGATGCCAGGGGACGCGAGCAGTACTTC. It specifies CASSLDARGREQYF.

The rearrangement links TRBV7-2 to TRBJ1-2; TRBD1 is a possible D gene (5 bases). The CDR3 totals 12 residues. Germline-derived CDR1 and CDR2 are SGHTA and FQGNSA. The germline V and J ends were trimmed by 3 bases and 5 bases, with 7 bases remaining between them. CDR3 sequence reads: CASSFDRYGYTF. In DNA form, the CDR3 reads TGTGCCAGCAGCTTCGACAGATATGGCTACACCTTC.

V gene TRBV6-5 combines with J gene TRBJ1-5, with D maybe TRBD1 (6 bases). CDR1 MNHEY and CDR2 SVGAGI come from the germline V gene. The CDR3 is 14 residues long. The germline V and J ends were trimmed by 8 bases and 5 bases, with 16 bases remaining between them. Here the CDR3 reads CASSGQGSDQPQHF. The CDR3 coding sequence is TGTGCCAGCTCAGGCCAGGGGTCGGATCAGCCCCAGCATTTT.

The chain uses TRBV5-1 and TRBJ2-7, with D possibly TRBD1 on 6 matching bases. Germline lookup yields CDR1 SGHRS and CDR2 YFSETQ. The CDR3 sequence is 14 residues long. V was clipped by 4 bases and J by 3 bases, with 14 bases between them. CDR3 in amino acids: CASSLSGTSYEQYF. DNA of the CDR3: TGCGCCAGCAGCCTATCCGGGACAAGCTACGAGCAGTACTTC.